The clone carrying this T cell receptor beta chain was counted many times. Its antigen remains unidentified. CDR3 length equals 13 residues. CDR1 and CDR2 from the germline V gene are SGHDT and YYEEEE. V dropped 1 base and J dropped 3 bases, with 8 bases sitting between them. These data belong to a study of T-cell memory formation after mild COVID-19. Study-wide points: The study detected some responding clones in pre-infection memory, suggesting cross-reactive memory joined. Contracting clones, day 15 to 85, had balanced CD4/CD8, and later expanders favored CD4+.

cDNA libraries for TCR alpha and TCR beta, carrying sample barcodes and UMIs, came from 5'RACE with constant-segment primers. Each CDR3 protein gets one entry after TCRdb re-called the 5' RACE reads with MiXCR. The data show 200,000 to 250,000 distinct CDR3 sequences, with 15% seen just once and less than 2.5% held by the top ten. This sequence was found in an adult woman who had mild COVID-19 (a few samples of this study predate the infection). Cell type and time point are not known. The sequenced material came from PBMCs or a T cell subset sorted from them (not recorded which). J is TRBJ2-7 and V is TRBV5-6; no firm D call. For the CDR3, the DNA is TGTGCCAGCAGCTTGCAAAACATCTACGAGCAGTACTTC. Translating gives CASSLQNIYEQYF.